This T cell receptor (beta chain) was sequenced for a study of T cells in Graves' hyperthyroidism and ophthalmopathy. Broader study findings: Progression to ophthalmopathy was predicted a median of about 6.6 months early. Among thyroid clonotypes expanded above 0.001, most also appeared in blood.

What was amplified from RNA transcripts were TCR beta CDR3 regions. First-round RT-PCR targeting the TCR CDR3 was performed with the HTBI primer set. TCRdb called the multiplex PCR reads again in MiXCR, with one record for every CDR3 protein. The data hold 300,000 to 450,000 distinct CDR3 sequences, with about 15% observed a single time. Germline V gene lookup returns CDR1 KGHSH and CDR2 LQKENI. The CDR3 contains 16 residues. The J segment lost 4 bases and the V segment lost 3 bases, leaving 9 bases of the junction unmatched. This clonotype has ten or more counts. The antigen is not known. The sample was blood. This chain links TRBV18 with TRBJ2-4, with 7 bases aligning to TRBD2. This TCR was recovered from a woman aged 55-69 years with Graves' hyperthyroidism. For the CDR3, the DNA is TGTGCCAGCTCACCGGGGGGACTATCGGGAAAAAACATTCAGTACTTC. Translating it yields CASSPGGLSGKNIQYF.